Listed here is a single T cell receptor beta chain. Its cognate antigen is unknown. The sample originates from a study of immune evolution from preneoplasia to lung adenocarcinoma. In the study overall: HLA loss of heterozygosity: about 7% AIS, around 16% MIA, about 30% ADC, none AAH. Points from the study as a whole: KRAS-mutant nodules had the highest T cell clonality.

H&E slides confirmed each diagnosis, reviewed by two pathologists independently. The CDR3 runs to 12 residues. V was clipped by 5 bases and J by 7 bases, with 11 bases between them. The V gene's germline CDR1 is MDHEN and CDR2 SYDVKM. Clones were sequenced by immunoSEQ multiplex PCR, and TCRdb holds only the in-frame ones, with some missing. The sample has 6,000 to 8,500 clones; roughly 74% are singletons. The chain recombines TRBV28 with TRBJ1-1, with D hard to call. The TCR originated in an older donor with lung adenocarcinoma. Some clones in this sample may be carry-over from other donors' samples. Sequencing was done on a sample of FFPE atypical adenomatous hyperplasia tissue from the lung. The subset denotes: atypical adenomatous hyperplasia (AAH), lung preneoplasia. The CDR3 region is CASSQDFFEAFF. CDR3 nucleotide sequence: TGTGCCAGCAGTCAGGACTTTTTTGAAGCTTTCTTT.